The 14 T cell receptor beta chains presented below share a single source sample, sequenced in a study of CD8 T cells in Susac syndrome. RNA amounts of roughly 0.45 to 1 ug underwent reverse transcription with random hexamers. TCRdb independently ran MiXCR on the immunoSEQ multiplex PCR reads; one entry per CDR3 protein. Of fewer than 350,000 distinct CDR3 sequences in the sample, roughly 85% are singletons; the top ten hold roughly 0.21%. Sequences were obtained from CD8+ T cells from PBMCs. The origin of the receptors is a human donor with multiple sclerosis.

The chain couples TRBV5-1 to TRBJ2-5; D remains unclear. CDR1 is SGHRS and CDR2 is YFSETQ in the germline V gene. With 0 bases removed from V and 6 bases from J, the gap between germline ends came to 12 bases. This CDR3 comprises 14 residues. DNA of the CDR3: TGCGCCAGCAGCTTGGACCAGACGCCCAAGACCCAGTACTTC. Translation gives CASSLDQTPKTQYF.

The chain has TRBV28 and TRBJ1-2; D gene uncertain. The ends were cut back, 3 bases at V and 5 bases at J, with 13 bases in the middle. Germline V gene lookup returns CDR1 MDHEN and CDR2 SYDVKM. CDR3 length equals 14 residues. This chain's CDR3 is CASSLFDTLYGYTF. CDR3 sequence (DNA): TGTGCCAGCAGTTTGTTCGACACGTTGTATGGCTACACCTTC.

The chain carries TRBV5-6 and TRBJ2-7, with TRBD1 as a possible D gene (7 bases). Germline values: CDR1 SGHDT, CDR2 YYEEEE. Deletions cut 2 bases from V and 3 bases from J, with 18 bases between. The CDR3 has 16 residues. The CDR3 region is CASSFQGGHRGYEQYF. The CDR3 nucleotides are TGTGCCAGCAGCTTCCAAGGAGGGCACAGGGGCTACGAGCAGTACTTC.

The chain uses TRBV7-2 and TRBJ1-1, with 11 bases lining up with TRBD1. CDR1 SGHTA and CDR2 FQGNSA come from the germline V gene. The length of the CDR3 is 18 residues. After removal of 6 bases from V and 4 bases from J, the junction contained 16 bases not matched to a gene. The CDR3 bases are TGTGCCAGCAGTTTGCGAGGGACAGGGGGTGTTGGGACCACTGAAGCTTTCTTT. It encodes CASSLRGTGGVGTTEAFF. The whole variable domain, remainder taken from reference TRBV7-2 and TRBJ1-1, is GAGVSQSPSNKVTEKGKDVELRCDPISGHTALYWYRQSLGQGLEFLIYFQGNSAPDKSGLPSDRFSAERTGGSVSTLTIQRTQQEDSAVYLCASSLRGTGGVGTTEAFFGQGTRLTVV.

This chain joins TRBV2 and TRBJ1-5; D remains unclear. V was pared by 9 bases and J by 0 bases, with 15 bases between. This CDR3 contains 15 residues. The germline V gene encodes CDR1 SNHLY and CDR2 FYNNEI. The CDR3 is CASSGPQASNQPQHF. The DNA of the CDR3 is TGTGCCAGTTCAGGACCGCAGGCTAGCAATCAGCCCCAGCATTTT.

This chain links TRBV7-9 with TRBJ1-3; no clear D gene. CDR3 size: 17 residues. Germline V gene data show CDR1 as SEHNR and CDR2 as FQNEAQ (reference sequence). V lost 5 bases to trimming and J lost 2 bases, with 19 bases between them. This CDR3 is CASSPRFTGPTGNTIYF. The CDR3 coding sequence is TGTGCCAGCAGCCCCCGGTTTACCGGCCCCACTGGAAACACCATATATTTT.

The rearrangement joins TRBV27 to TRBJ2-2; D ambiguous. The V end lost 4 bases, the J end lost 7 bases, and 4 bases lay between the germline ends. This CDR3 region has 11 residues. The V gene's germline CDR1 is MNHEY and CDR2 SMNVEV (reference sequence). The CDR3 here is CASSSGGELFF. The CDR3 region has the DNA TGTGCCAGCAGTTCCGGCGGGGAGCTGTTTTTT.

This chain connects TRBV19 to TRBJ2-7; D is perhaps TRBD1 or TRBD2 (5 bases each). The ends were cut back, 1 base at V and 2 bases at J, with 12 bases in the middle. This CDR3 spans 15 amino acids. Germline V gene sequence: CDR1 LNHDA, CDR2 SQIVND (reference sequence). The DNA for the CDR3 is TGTGCCAGTAGTATAGGAGGGACGCTGACCTACGAGCAGTACTTC. As protein: CASSIGGTLTYEQYF.

The V gene is TRBV12-3 or TRBV12-4, the J gene TRBJ1-2; no clear D gene. V lost 5 bases, J lost 0 bases, and 10 bases lay in between. The CDR3 contains 14 residues. The CDR3 DNA follows: TGTGCCAGCAGTCCACTCCTGGCTAACTATGGCTACACCTTC. Translating it yields CASSPLLANYGYTF.

The chain uses TRBV6-2 or TRBV6-3 and TRBJ2-1, with D unresolved. The V end lost 0 bases, the J end lost 9 bases, and 3 bases lay between the germline ends. In germline, CDR1 is MNHEY, CDR2 SVGEGT. The CDR3 sequence is 11 residues long. DNA of the CDR3: TGTGCCAGCAGTTACTCCCTTGAGCAGTTCTTC. Translating gives CASSYSLEQFF.

This sequence joins TRBV30 and TRBJ1-6, with D uncertain. The CDR3 is made up of 19 amino acids. CDR1 is GTSNPN, CDR2 SVGIG, per germline (reference sequence). Trimming pared 2 bases from V and 7 bases from J, leaving 27 bases between. CDR3 in amino acids: CAWSRPVAGSVRRNSPLHF. CDR3 nucleotide sequence: TGTGCCTGGAGTAGACCAGTGGCCGGGTCAGTCAGGCGGAATTCACCCCTCCACTTT.

This chain links TRBV30 with TRBJ2-1; 8 bases line up with TRBD1. In germline, CDR1 is GTSNPN, CDR2 SVGIG (reference sequence). The CDR3 spans 14 residues. J was trimmed by 4 bases and V by 1 base; bases with no gene match: 3. CDR3 sequence: CAWSAGQVYNEQFF. In DNA, the CDR3 is TGTGCCTGGAGTGCGGGACAGGTATACAATGAGCAGTTCTTC.

V usage is TRBV19 and J usage is TRBJ2-5; D gene ambiguous. Looked up from germline, CDR1 is LNHDA and CDR2 is SQIVND (reference sequence). Trimming pared 3 bases from V and 0 bases from J, leaving 8 bases between. The CDR3 runs to 14 residues. As DNA, the CDR3 is TGTGCCAGTAGTATGGAACCTTACCAAGAGACCCAGTACTTC. Its protein product is CASSMEPYQETQYF.

This sequence joins TRBV20-1 and TRBJ2-7, with D possibly being TRBD1 (6 bases). Germline V gene lookup returns CDR1 DFQATT and CDR2 SNEGSKA (reference sequence). The CDR3 runs to 13 residues. Trimming cost V 6 bases and J 0 bases, with 12 bases left between them. This CDR3 is CSAMRGSSYEQYF. The CDR3 DNA is TGCAGTGCAATGAGGGGGAGCTCCTACGAGCAGTACTTC.